This T cell receptor (beta chain) was recovered during a study of T cells in Graves' hyperthyroidism and ophthalmopathy. Overall study findings and caveats: Appearing also in blood were most of the thyroid clonotypes expanded above 0.001. Stable hyperthyroidism was told apart from ophthalmopathy by a model built on 13 V-J features.

Used for diagnoses were clinical symptoms, serum thyroxine and TRAb, thyroid ultrasound and orbital computed tomography. This clonotype has more than one count but fewer than ten. Its antigen is unknown. TCR beta CDR3 regions were amplified from RNA transcripts. The primer set for the first-round RT-PCR of the TCR CDR3 was HTBI. From the multiplex PCR reads, TCRdb called clonotypes with MiXCR, one entry per CDR3 protein. Counted here are approximately 690,000 distinct CDR3 sequences, around 21% occurring once; the ten biggest clones make up 34%. Trimming at V came to 5 bases and at J to 0 bases, leaving 7 bases not matched to a gene. CDR1 and CDR2 from the germline V gene are SEHNR and FQNEAQ (reference sequence). This CDR3 comprises 16 residues.

The receptor comes from a man in his thirties or forties with Graves' ophthalmopathy. V gene TRBV7-9 combines with J gene TRBJ2-3; TRBD2 matches 8 bases. Sequencing was done on a sample of blood. The CDR3 sequence is CASSPDIAGSTDTQYF. In nucleotides, the CDR3 is TGTGCCAGCAGCCCGGACATAGCGGGAAGCACAGATACGCAGTATTTT. Full variable domain (missing parts from reference TRBV7-9 and TRBJ2-3): DTGVSQNPRHKITKRGQNVTFRCDPISEHNRLYWYRQTLGQGPEFLTYFQNEAQLEKSRLLSDRFSAERPKGSFSTLEIQRTEQGDSAMYLCASSPDIAGSTDTQYFGPGTRLTVL.